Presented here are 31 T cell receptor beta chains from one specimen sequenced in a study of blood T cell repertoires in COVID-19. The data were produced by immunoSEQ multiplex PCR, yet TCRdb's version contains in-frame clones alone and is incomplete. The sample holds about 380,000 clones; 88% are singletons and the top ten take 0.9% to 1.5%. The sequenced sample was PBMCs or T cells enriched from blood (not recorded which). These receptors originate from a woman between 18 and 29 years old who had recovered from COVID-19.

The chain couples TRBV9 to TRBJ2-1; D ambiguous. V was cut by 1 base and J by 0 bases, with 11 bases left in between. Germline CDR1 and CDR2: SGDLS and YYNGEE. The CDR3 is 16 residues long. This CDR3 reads CASSVTGHTSYNEQFF. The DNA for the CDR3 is TGTGCCAGCAGCGTAACTGGGCATACCTCCTACAATGAGCAGTTCTTC.

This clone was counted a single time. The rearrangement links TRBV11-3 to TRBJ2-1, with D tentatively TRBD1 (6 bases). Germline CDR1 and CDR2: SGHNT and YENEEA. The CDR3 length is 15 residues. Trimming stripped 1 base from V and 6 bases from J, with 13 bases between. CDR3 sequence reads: CASSLGAGAGNEQFF. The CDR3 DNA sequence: TGTGCCAGCAGCTTAGGTGCAGGGGCGGGCAATGAGCAGTTCTTC.

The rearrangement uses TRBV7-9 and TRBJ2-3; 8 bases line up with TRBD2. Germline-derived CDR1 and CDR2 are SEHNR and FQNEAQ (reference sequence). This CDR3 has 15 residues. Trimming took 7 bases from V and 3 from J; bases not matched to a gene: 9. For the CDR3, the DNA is TGTGCCAGCACCGGAGCGGGGGCCGGAACAGATACGCAGTATTTT. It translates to CASTGAGAGTDTQYF. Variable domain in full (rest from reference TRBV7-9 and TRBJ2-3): DTGVSQNPRHKITKRGQNVTFRCDPISEHNRLYWYRQTLGQGPEFLTYFQNEAQLEKSRLLSDRFSAERPKGSFSTLEIQRTEQGDSAMYLCASTGAGAGTDTQYFGPGTRLTVL.

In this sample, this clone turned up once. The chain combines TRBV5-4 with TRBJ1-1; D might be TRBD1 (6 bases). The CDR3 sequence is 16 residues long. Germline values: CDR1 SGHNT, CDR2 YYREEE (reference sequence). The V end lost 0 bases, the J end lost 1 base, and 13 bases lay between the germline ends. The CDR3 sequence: CASSLDQGFRNTEAFF. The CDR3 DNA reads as TGTGCCAGCAGCTTGGATCAGGGGTTCAGGAACACTGAAGCTTTCTTT.

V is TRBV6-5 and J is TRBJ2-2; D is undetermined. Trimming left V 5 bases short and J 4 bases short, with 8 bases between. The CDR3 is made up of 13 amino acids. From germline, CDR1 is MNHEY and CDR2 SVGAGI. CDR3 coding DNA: TGTGCCAGCAGTCGACAAACCACCGGGGAGCTGTTTTTT. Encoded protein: CASSRQTTGELFF.

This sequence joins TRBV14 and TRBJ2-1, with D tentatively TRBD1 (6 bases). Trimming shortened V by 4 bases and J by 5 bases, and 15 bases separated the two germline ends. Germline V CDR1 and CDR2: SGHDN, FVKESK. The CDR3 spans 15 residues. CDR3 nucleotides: TGTGCCAGCAGCCCGACAGGCGGGCGGAACAATGAGCAGTTCTTC. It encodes CASSPTGGRNNEQFF.

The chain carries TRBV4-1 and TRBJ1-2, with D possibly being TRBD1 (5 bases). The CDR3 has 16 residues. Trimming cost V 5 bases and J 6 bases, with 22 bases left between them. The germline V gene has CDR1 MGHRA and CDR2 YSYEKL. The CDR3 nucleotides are TGCGCCAGCAGCTCAGAAGTCCGCAGGGCGCCCGATGGCTACACCTTC. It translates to CASSSEVRRAPDGYTF.

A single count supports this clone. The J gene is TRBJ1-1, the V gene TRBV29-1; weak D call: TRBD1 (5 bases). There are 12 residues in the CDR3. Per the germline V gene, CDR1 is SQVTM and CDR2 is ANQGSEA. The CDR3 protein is CSPGLVNTEAFF. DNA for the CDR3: TGCAGTCCAGGGTTGGTGAACACTGAAGCTTTCTTT.

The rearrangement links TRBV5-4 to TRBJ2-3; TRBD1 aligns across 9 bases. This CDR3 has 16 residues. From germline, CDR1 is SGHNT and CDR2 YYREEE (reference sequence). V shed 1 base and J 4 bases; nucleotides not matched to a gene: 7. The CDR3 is CASSLLGQGIADTQYF. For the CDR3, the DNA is TGTGCCAGCAGCTTGCTTGGACAGGGGATCGCAGATACGCAGTATTTT.

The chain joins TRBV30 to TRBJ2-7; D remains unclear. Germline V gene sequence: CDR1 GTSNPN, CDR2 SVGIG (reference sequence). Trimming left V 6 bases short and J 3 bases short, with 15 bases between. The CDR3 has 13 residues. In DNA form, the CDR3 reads TGTGCCTGCAAACACGACCGGGTCTACGAGCAGTACTTC. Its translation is CACKHDRVYEQYF.

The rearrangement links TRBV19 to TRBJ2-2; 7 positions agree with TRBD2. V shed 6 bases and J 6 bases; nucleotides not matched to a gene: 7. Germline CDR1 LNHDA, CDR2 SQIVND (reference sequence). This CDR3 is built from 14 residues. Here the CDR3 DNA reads TGTGCCAGTAGCCCCCGGCGGGGGTCCGGGGAGCTGTTTTTT. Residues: CASSPRRGSGELFF.

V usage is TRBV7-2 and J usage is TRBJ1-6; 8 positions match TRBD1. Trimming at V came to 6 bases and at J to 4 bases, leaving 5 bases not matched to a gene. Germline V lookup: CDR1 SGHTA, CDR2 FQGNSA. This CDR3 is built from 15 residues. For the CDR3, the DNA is TGTGCCAGCAGACAAGACAGGGGATATAATTCACCCCTCCACTTT. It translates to CASRQDRGYNSPLHF.

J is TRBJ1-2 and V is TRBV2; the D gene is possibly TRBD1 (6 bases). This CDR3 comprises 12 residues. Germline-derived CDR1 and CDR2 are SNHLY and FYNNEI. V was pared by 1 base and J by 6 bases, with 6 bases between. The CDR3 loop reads CASSEDRDGYTF. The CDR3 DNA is TGTGCCAGCAGTGAAGACAGGGATGGCTACACCTTC.

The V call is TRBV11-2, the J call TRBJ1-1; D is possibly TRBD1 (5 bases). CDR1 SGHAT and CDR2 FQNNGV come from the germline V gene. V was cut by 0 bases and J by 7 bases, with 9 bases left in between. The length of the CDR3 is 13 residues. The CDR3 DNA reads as TGTGCCAGCAGCTTAGACATGACAGATGAAGCTTTCTTT. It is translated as CASSLDMTDEAFF.

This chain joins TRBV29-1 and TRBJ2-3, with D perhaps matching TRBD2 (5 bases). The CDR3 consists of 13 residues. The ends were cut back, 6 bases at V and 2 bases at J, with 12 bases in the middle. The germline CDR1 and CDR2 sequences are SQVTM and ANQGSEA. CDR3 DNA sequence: TGCAGCGTAAATACTAGAAACACAGATACGCAGTATTTT. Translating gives CSVNTRNTDTQYF.

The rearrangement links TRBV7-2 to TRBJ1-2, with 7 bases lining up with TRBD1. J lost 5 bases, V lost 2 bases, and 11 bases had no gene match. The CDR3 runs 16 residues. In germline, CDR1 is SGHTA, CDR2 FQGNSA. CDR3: CASSLPKGQAGYGYTF. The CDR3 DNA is TGTGCCAGCAGCTTACCTAAAGGACAGGCTGGTTATGGCTACACCTTC.

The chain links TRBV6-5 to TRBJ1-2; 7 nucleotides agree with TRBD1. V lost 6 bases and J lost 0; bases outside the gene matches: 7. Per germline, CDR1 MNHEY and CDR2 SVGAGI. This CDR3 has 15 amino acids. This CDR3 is CASRLQGPSNYGYTF. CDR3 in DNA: TGTGCCAGCAGATTACAGGGGCCTTCTAACTATGGCTACACCTTC.

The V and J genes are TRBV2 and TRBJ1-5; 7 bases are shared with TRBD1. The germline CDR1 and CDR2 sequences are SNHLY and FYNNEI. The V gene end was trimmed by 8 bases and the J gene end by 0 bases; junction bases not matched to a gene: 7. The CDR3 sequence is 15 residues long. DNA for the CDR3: TGTGCCAGCGCTACAGGGGAACTTAGCAATCAGCCCCAGCATTTT. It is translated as CASATGELSNQPQHF. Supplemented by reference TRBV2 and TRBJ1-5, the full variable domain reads EPEVTQTPSHQVTQMGQEVILRCVPISNHLYFYWYRQILGQKVEFLVSFYNNEISEKSEIFDDQFSVERPDGSNFTLKIRSTKLEDSAMYFCASATGELSNQPQHFGDGTRLSIL.

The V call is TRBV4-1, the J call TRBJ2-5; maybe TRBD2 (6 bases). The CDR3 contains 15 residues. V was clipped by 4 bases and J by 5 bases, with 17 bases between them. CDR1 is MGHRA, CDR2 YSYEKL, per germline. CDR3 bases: TGCGCCAGCAGCCTTCTACTCACGGCGGGGGAGACCCAGTACTTC. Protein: CASSLLLTAGETQYF.

For the CDR3, the DNA is TGTGCCAGCAGTTACTCGCTGAGAGGGAACACCGGGGAGCTGTTTTTT. As protein: CASSYSLRGNTGELFF. The gene calls are TRBV6-2 or TRBV6-3 and TRBJ2-2; D ambiguous. V lost 0 bases, J lost 1 base, and 9 bases lay in between. The CDR3 covers 16 residues. The germline V gene encodes CDR1 MNHEY and CDR2 SVGEGT.

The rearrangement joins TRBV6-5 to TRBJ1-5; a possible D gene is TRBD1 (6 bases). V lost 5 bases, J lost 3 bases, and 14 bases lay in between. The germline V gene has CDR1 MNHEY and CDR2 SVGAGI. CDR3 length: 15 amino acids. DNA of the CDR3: TGTGCCAGCAGTCGAACAGGGATCCACAATCAGCCCCAGCATTTT. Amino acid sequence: CASSRTGIHNQPQHF.

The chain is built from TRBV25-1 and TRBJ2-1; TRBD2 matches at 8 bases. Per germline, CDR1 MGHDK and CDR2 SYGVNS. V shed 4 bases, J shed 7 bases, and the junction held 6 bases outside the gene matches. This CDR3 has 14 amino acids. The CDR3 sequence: CASSGPGGANEQFF. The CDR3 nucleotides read TGTGCCAGCAGTGGACCGGGGGGGGCAAATGAGCAGTTCTTC.

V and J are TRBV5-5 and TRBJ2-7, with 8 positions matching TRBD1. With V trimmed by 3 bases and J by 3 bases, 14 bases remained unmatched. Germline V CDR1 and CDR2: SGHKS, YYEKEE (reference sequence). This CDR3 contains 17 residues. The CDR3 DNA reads TGTGCCAGCAGCTCGGACAGGGCGGCGTCCCGCATCTACGAGCAGTACTTC. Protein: CASSSDRAASRIYEQYF.

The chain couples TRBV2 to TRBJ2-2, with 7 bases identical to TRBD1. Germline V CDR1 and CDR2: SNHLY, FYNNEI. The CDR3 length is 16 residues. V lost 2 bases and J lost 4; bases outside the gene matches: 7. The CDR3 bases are TGTGCCAGCAGTGAATTTTCCGCAGGGGGCACCGGGGAGCTGTTTTTT. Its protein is CASSEFSAGGTGELFF.

This CDR3 reads CASSKSQGIKAMGEQFF. The DNA for the CDR3 is TGTGCCAGCAGTAAATCACAGGGAATCAAAGCCATGGGTGAGCAGTTCTTC. The rearrangement joins TRBV27 to TRBJ2-1, with a weak D call TRBD1 (6 bases). Germline assignment: CDR1 MNHEY and CDR2 SMNVEV (reference sequence). The CDR3 is made up of 17 amino acids. With 5 bases removed from V and 9 bases from J, the gap between germline ends came to 26 bases.

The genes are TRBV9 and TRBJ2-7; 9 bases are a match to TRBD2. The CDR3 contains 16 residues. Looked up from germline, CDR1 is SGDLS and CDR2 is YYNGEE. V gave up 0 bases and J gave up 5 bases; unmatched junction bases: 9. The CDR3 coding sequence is TGTGCCAGCAGCGTAGAACGAGCGGGGGGCCGTAACGAGCAGTACTTC. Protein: CASSVERAGGRNEQYF.

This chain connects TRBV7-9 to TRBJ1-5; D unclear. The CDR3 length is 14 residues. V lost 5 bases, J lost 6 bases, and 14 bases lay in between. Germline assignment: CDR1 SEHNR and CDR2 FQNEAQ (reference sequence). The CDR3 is CASSTAGGPQPQHF. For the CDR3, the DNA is TGTGCCAGCAGCACCGCGGGAGGGCCTCAGCCCCAGCATTTT.

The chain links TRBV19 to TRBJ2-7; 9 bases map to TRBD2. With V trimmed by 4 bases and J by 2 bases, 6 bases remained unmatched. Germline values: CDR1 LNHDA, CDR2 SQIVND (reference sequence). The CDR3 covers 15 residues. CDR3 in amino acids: CASSSLAGGPYEQYF. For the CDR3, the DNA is TGTGCCAGTAGTAGTCTGGCGGGGGGGCCCTACGAGCAGTACTTC.

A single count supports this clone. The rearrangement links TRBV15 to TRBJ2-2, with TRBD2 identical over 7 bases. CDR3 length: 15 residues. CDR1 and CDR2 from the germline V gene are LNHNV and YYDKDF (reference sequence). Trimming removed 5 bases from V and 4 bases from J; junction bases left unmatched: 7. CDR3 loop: CATSGGASGTGELFF. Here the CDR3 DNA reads TGTGCCACCAGCGGTGGAGCTAGCGGCACCGGGGAGCTGTTTTTT.

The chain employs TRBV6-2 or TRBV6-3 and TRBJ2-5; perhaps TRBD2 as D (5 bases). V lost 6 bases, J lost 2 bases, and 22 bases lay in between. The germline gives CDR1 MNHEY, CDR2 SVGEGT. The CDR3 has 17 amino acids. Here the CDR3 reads CASSQRPGSVGQETQYF. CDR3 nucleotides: TGTGCCAGCAGCCAACGACCGGGATCCGTGGGGCAAGAGACCCAGTACTTC.

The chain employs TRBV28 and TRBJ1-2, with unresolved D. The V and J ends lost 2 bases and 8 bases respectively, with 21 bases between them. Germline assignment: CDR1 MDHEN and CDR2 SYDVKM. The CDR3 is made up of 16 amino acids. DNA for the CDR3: TGTGCCAGCAGTTTAGGGCTGACCCAAACCCCTGGCGGCTACACCTTC. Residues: CASSLGLTQTPGGYTF.